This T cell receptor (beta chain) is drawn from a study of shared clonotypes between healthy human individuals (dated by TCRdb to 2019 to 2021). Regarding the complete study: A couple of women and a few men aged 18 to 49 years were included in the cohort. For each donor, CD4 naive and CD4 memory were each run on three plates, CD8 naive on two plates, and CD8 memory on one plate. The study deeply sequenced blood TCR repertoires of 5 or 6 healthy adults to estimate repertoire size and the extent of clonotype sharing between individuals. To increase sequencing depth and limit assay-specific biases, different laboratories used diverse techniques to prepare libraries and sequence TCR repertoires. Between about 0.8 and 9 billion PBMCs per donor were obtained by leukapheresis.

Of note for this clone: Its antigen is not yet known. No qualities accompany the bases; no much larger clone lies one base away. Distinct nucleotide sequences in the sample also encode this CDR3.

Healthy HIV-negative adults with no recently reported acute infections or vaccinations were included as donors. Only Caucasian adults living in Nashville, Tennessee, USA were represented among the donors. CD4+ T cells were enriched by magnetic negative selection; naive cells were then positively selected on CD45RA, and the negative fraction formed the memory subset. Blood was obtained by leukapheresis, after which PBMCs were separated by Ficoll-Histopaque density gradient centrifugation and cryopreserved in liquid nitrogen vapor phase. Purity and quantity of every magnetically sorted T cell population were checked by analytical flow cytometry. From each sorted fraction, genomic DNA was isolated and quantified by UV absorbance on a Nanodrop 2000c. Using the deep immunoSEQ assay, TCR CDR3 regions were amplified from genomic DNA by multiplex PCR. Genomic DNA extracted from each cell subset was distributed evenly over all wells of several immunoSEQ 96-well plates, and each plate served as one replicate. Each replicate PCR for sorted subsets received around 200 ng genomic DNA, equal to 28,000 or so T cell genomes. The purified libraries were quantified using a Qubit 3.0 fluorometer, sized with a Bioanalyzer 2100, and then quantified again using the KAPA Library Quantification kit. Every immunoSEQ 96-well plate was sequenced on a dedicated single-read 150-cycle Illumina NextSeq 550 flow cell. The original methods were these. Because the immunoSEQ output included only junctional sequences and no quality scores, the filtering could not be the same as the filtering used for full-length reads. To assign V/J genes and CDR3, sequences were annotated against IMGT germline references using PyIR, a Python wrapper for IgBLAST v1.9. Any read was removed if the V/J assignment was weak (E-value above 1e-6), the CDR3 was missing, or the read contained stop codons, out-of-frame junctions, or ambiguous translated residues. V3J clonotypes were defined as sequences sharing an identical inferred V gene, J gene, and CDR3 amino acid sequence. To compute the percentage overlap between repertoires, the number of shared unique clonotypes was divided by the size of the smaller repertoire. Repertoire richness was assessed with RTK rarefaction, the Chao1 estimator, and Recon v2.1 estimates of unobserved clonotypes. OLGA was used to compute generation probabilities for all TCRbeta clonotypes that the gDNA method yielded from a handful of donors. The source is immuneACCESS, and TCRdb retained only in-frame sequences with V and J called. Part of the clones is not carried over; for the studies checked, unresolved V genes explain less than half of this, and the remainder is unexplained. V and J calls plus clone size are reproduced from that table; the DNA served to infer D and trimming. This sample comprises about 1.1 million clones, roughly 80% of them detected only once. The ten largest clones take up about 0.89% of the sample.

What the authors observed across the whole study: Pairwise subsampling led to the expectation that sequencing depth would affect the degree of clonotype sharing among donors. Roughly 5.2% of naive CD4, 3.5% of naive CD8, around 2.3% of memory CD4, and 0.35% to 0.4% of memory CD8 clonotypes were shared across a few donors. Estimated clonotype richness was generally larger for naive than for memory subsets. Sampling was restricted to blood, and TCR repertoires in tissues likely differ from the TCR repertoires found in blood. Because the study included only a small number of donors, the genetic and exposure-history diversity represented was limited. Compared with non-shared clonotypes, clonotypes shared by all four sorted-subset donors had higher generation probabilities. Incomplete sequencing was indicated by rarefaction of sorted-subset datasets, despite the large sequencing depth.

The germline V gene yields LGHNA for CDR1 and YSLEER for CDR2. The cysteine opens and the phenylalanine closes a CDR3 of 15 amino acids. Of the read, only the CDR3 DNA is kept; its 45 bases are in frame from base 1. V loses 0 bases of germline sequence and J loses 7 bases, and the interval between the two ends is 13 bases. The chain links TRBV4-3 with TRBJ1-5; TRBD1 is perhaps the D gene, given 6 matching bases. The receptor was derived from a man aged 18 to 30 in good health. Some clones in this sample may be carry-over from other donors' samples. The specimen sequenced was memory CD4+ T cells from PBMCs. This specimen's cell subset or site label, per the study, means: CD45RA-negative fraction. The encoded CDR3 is CASSQDPGRGQPQHF. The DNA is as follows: TGCGCCAGCAGCCAAGACCCAGGGAGGGGGCAGCCCCAGCATTTT.